These T cell receptor beta chains were read from a single sample in a study of T cell repertoires in cytomegalovirus infection. A single record per CDR3 protein comes from TCRdb applying MiXCR to the reads. The sample has 97,000 or so distinct CDR3 sequences, 16% seen once; the top ten hold 8%. The specimen was PBMCs. Every receptor here comes from a human donor in good health (CMV status not recorded). Some clones in this sample may be carry-over from other donors' samples. The CDR3 runs from the conserved cysteine through the conserved F or W. The D gene is left open where the match is weak. Some rows have no size entry. The others give once, few or many, or a class for an expanded clone.

D | J | V | size | DNA | CDR3
NA | TRBJ2-3 | TRBV18 | NA | TGTGCCAGCTCGCCGGGACTCCACACAGATACGCAGTATTTT | CASSPGLHTDTQYF
NA | TRBJ2-5 | TRBV12-3/TRBV12-4 | NA | TGTGCCAGCAGTTTTGCGCCGGGGGAGAACCAGTACTTC | CASSFAPGENQYF
NA | TRBJ2-1 | TRBV25-1 | many | TGTGCCAGCAGTTTCTCCCGGGACCCACGCCACTCCTACAATGAGCAGTTCTTC | CASSFSRDPRHSYNEQFF
NA | TRBJ1-3 | TRBV20-1 | NA | TGCAGTGCTAGAGATTTTTACGGTGGAAACACCATATATTTT | CSARDFYGGNTIYF
TRBD2 | TRBJ2-3 | TRBV12-3/TRBV12-4 | many | TGTGCCAGCAGCTCCGAGCGGGGGTTCACAGATACGCAGTATTTT | CASSSERGFTDTQYF
NA | TRBJ1-5 | TRBV6-2/TRBV6-3 | many | TGTGCCAGCAGTCTATCAAGGCCCAGCAATCAGCCCCAGCATTTT | CASSLSRPSNQPQHF
NA | TRBJ1-1 | TRBV20-1 | NA | TGCAGTGCTGGACCTAACACTGAAGCTTTCTTT | CSAGPNTEAFF
TRBD1 | TRBJ1-3 | TRBV14 | NA | TGTGCCAGCAGCCAAGTGTGGGACAGCATTACAGACTCTGGAAACACCATATATTTT | CASSQVWDSITDSGNTIYF
NA | TRBJ2-4 | TRBV7-3 | few | TGTGCCAGCAGCCTACGTCCGGCGGACATTCAGTACTTC | CASSLRPADIQYF
TRBD2 | TRBJ2-3 | TRBV19 | few | TGTGCCAGTAGTCTCGGTAGCGGGGAATTGGGCACAGATACGCAGTATTTT | CASSLGSGELGTDTQYF